In this sample, the clone carrying this T cell receptor (beta chain) turned up a few times. Its antigen is unknown. TCRB transcripts that were expressed got sequenced, as all of the isolated RNA had been reverse transcribed. Libraries were prepared by immunoSEQ multiplex PCR; TCRdb keeps only in-frame clonotypes and omits some of them. The sample yields nearly 250,000 clones, around 14% seen once. Losses at the gene ends were 6 bases for V and 0 bases for J; bases not matched to a gene: 1. This CDR3 spans 14 amino acids. Germline CDR1 reads SNHLY; CDR2 reads FYNNEI. The record originates from a study of beta chain features in type 1 diabetes. General study results and limits: The study found moderately but significantly shorter TCRB CDR3s in all four CD4+ subsets of Type 1 diabetes patients. Among patients, naive, central memory and Treg TCRB repertoires appeared more similar than among healthy donors.

Averaging roughly 120 mL, one heparinised blood draw was given by each donor. The TCR sequence derives from a woman aged 40 to 50 in good health. The sequenced material came from naive CD4+ T cells from blood. The chain combines TRBV2 with TRBJ1-5, with TRBD1 identical over 8 bases. In nucleotides, the CDR3 is TGTGCCAGCAGGGACAGGGTTAGCAATCAGCCCCAGCATTTT. Translated: CASRDRVSNQPQHF. The whole variable domain, remainder taken from reference TRBV2 and TRBJ1-5, is EPEVTQTPSHQVTQMGQEVILRCVPISNHLYFYWYRQILGQKVEFLVSFYNNEISEKSEIFDDQFSVERPDGSNFTLKIRSTKLEDSAMYFCASRDRVSNQPQHFGDGTRLSIL.